One sample yielded the 8 T cell receptor beta chains listed below, sequenced in a study of tumor and adjacent non-tumor tissue in lung cancer. A modified ARM-PCR protocol with three rounds of nested PCR amplified TCRbeta. Each CDR3 protein is one row after TCRdb ran MiXCR on the multiplex PCR reads. Of approximately 110,000 distinct CDR3 sequences in the sample, around 75% were seen once. RNA was extracted from bulk tissue without any cell sorting. Sample: lung tumor tissue. The receptors derive from a woman aged 55-69 years with non-small cell lung cancer.

This clonotype was recorded at least ten times. The CDR3 DNA reads TGTGCCAGCAGCTTGGGACAGGGGATGAACACTGAAGCTTTCTTT. Encoded protein: CASSLGQGMNTEAFF. The genes are TRBV5-4 and TRBJ1-1; 8 bases align to TRBD1. V dropped 0 bases and J dropped 0; count of bases not matched to a gene: 1. The germline gives CDR1 SGHNT, CDR2 YYREEE (reference sequence). The CDR3 covers 15 residues.

This clonotype was recorded at least ten times. This sequence joins TRBV12-3 or TRBV12-4 and TRBJ2-1, with D possibly being TRBD1 (7 bases). V gave up 3 bases and J gave up 9 bases, with 18 bases separating them. The CDR3 spans 15 residues. The DNA for the CDR3 is TGTGCCAGCAGTTTCGAGGCAGGGGGGCTCGGTGAGCAGTTCTTC. Its protein product is CASSFEAGGLGEQFF.

Of note for this clonotype: One end of the junction fails to match germline, which may point to a read error. The chain combines TRBV6-1 with TRBJ2-1; 12 bases align to TRBD2. CDR1 MNHNS and CDR2 SASEGT come from the germline V gene. CDR3 length: 15 residues. DNA of the CDR3: TGTGCCAGCAGACCATCGACTAGCGGGAGAAATGAGCAGCTCTTC. It translates to CASRPSTSGRNEQLF.

A word on this clonotype: This may come from a read error, since a much larger clone is one base off. The chain links TRBV12-3 or TRBV12-4 to TRBJ2-6, with D possibly being TRBD1 or TRBD2 (5 bases each). The CDR3 runs 14 residues. V gave up 5 bases and J gave up 8 bases, with 13 bases separating them. CDR3 residues: CASSVGTGTNVLTF. The DNA of the CDR3 is TGTGCCAGCAGTGTGGGGACCGGGACCAACGTCCTGACTTTC.

As for this clonotype: A much bigger clone sits one base away, suggesting this may be a read error. This sequence joins TRBV4-3 and TRBJ2-1, with 7 bases matching TRBD1. The CDR3 has 15 amino acids. The germline gives CDR1 LGHNA, CDR2 YSLEER. CDR3 residues: CGSSQERGPYNEQFF. The CDR3 DNA reads TGCGGCAGCAGCCAAGAGAGGGGGCCTTACAATGAGCAGTTCTTC.

As regards this clonotype: This may stem from a read error, because a much larger clone lies one nucleotide away. The V gene is TRBV6-5, the J gene TRBJ1-1; D unresolved. The germline V and J ends were trimmed by 5 bases and 4 bases, with 17 bases remaining between them. The CDR3 extends over 15 amino acids. CDR1 is MNHEY and CDR2 is SVGAGI in the germline V gene. CDR3 DNA: TGTGCCAGCAGTACCTCTGGCGGGTCGGGCACTGAAGCTTTCTTT. Its protein product is CASSTSGGSGTEAFF.

In its sample, this clonotype was seen a few times. This rearrangement joins TRBV29-1 to TRBJ1-4; D unclear. The germline V and J ends were trimmed by 8 bases and 8 bases, with 15 bases remaining between them. There are 12 residues in the CDR3. CDR1 is SQVTM and CDR2 is ANQGSEA in the germline V gene. The CDR3 loop is CSIAQLGEKLFF. CDR3 coding DNA: TGCAGCATTGCACAGTTGGGGGAAAAACTGTTTTTT.

This clonotype was observed once. Relative to the germline gene, one junction end is altered; a read error may explain this. The chain links TRBV29-1 to TRBJ2-5; D ambiguous. Germline V gene sequence: CDR1 SQVTM, CDR2 ANQGSEA. The CDR3 totals 11 residues. CDR3 DNA sequence: TGCATCGTTGGGCCTCAAGAGACCCATTACTTC. Protein product: CIVGPQETHYF.